This T cell receptor beta chain was obtained from a study of response to subunit inactivated influenza vaccine (dated 2018 in TCRdb). Broadly, across the study: To follow how T cells responded to a trivalent subunit inactivated influenza vaccine, the researchers relied on deep quantitative profiling of the T cell receptor repertoire. The full study reports these points: The authors suggested that each seasonal influenza vaccination may recruit only a limited number of new T cells.

V is clipped by 8 bases and J by 11 bases, and the sequence between their germline boundaries is 13 bases long. Inclusive of the bounding cysteine and phenylalanine, the CDR3 is 11 residues long. Only the CDR3 DNA is retained, 33 bases long and in frame from the first base. CDR1 LNHDA and CDR2 SQIVND are derived from the germline V gene (reference sequence). Receptor amplification or capture employed RT-PCR. Sequencing was performed on an Illumina HiSeq 2500. TCRdb reprocessing: public reads trimmed at Q25 with fastp, clones called with MiXCR, in-frame beta chains kept. Rows with one shared CDR3 protein collapse into an entry with the most common genes and DNA. The table for this sample lists approximately 310,000 distinct CDR3 sequences; just over 20% of them were counted only once. In total, the top ten clones hold 10% of the sample. As for this clonotype: Its antigen has not been determined. Per-nucleotide qualities are absent, and no much larger clonotype sits a single base away.

The sequencing used PBMCs from blood, collected approximately 22 months after vaccination. This sequence was found in a man in his fifties or sixties who received an inactivated influenza vaccine. Donor details come from another sample of the same person, matched by shared clones. The chain is assembled from TRBV19 and TRBJ2-1, and perhaps TRBD2 as D gene, on 5 matching bases. The DNA reads TGTGCCAGTGTTAGTTCGGGGAAGCAGTTCTTC. Translated, this gives CASVSSGKQFF.